The entry below gives a single TCR beta chain sequence along with its context. Its antigen is not known. The sample comes from a study of T cell responses to AZD1222 COVID-19 vaccine. Regarding the study as a whole: Only six or seven AZD1222 recipients were seropositive at baseline. Among the donors, most were white British and more were female, and clonal diversity was possibly underestimated. Elevations in Spike-specific TCR breadth and depth followed administration of two AZD1222 doses.

With 2 bases clipped from V and 2 bases from J, the junction kept 4 bases outside the gene matches. This CDR3 is built from 16 residues. Germline V gene data show CDR1 as KGHSH and CDR2 as LQKENI. TCRdb keeps only in-frame clones here, not all; method: immunoSEQ multiplex PCR. The data contain more than 80,000 clones, 70% to 90% of them singletons. The sequence derives from an adult in good health. The material sequenced was peripheral blood, taken on day 0 of AZD1222 vaccination. V is TRBV18 and J is TRBJ1-2; TRBD1 matches 11 bases. This CDR3 reads CASSPGTGGWNYGYTF. CDR3 DNA sequence: TGTGCCAGCTCACCAGGGACAGGGGGTTGGAACTATGGCTACACCTTC.